The clone carrying this TCR beta chain has a handful of counts. The target antigen is unknown. TCRdb called the reads again in MiXCR, with one record for every CDR3 protein. The sample holds 75,000 to 95,000 distinct CDR3 sequences, about half seen once. The entry originates in a study of T cell repertoires in cytomegalovirus infection. Study findings and constraints: Identification of carriers of CMV plus the relevant HLA was achieved through cumulative public TCR beta family frequency.

This receptor was taken from a human donor in good health (CMV status not recorded). Some clones in this sample may be carry-over from other donors' samples. The input for sequencing was CD8+ T cells from cultured PBMCs, taken from culture after CMV antigen stimulation.

CDR3 sequence: CASSLAELNLNTEAFF. The CDR3 bases are TGTGCCAGCAGCTTAGCAGAGCTAAACTTGAACACTGAAGCTTTCTTT. V and J are TRBV7-9 and TRBJ1-1; D remains ambiguous. Germline CDR1 SEHNR, CDR2 FQNEAQ (reference sequence). The CDR3 runs 16 residues. Trimming took off 0 bases at V and 0 bases at J, with 11 bases between the two ends.